These 32 T cell receptor beta chains came from one sample sequenced in a study of T cell responses to AZD1222 COVID-19 vaccine. Sequencing used immunoSEQ multiplex PCR; TCRdb keeps in-frame clones, though not all of them. The sample includes 150,000 to 160,000 clones, around 89% of them seen just once. The sequences come from peripheral blood, collected on day 0 of AZD1222 vaccination. These receptor sequences come from an adult in good health.

The chain is built from TRBV4-1 and TRBJ1-5; 8 nucleotides match TRBD1. The CDR3 spans 15 residues. With 3 bases clipped from V and 4 bases from J, the junction kept 5 bases outside the gene matches. Germline CDR1 and CDR2: MGHRA and YSYEKL. The CDR3 region has the DNA TGCGCCAGCAGCCAGACAGGGGTGGGAAATCAGCCCCAGCATTTT. As protein: CASSQTGVGNQPQHF.

This chain connects TRBV9 to TRBJ2-3, with D uncertain. The CDR3 is 13 amino acids. Germline CDR1 is SGDLS and CDR2 is YYNGEE. V lost 0 bases, J lost 5 bases, and 7 bases lay in between. CDR3 in DNA: TGTGCCAGCAGCGTAGCTTGGGAAGATACGCAGTATTTT. This codes for CASSVAWEDTQYF.

The V gene is TRBV7-8, the J gene TRBJ2-7; no clear D. V lost 1 base and J 9 bases, leaving 22 bases between the germline ends. Germline CDR1 is SGHVS and CDR2 is FQNEAQ. The CDR3 contains 16 residues. The CDR3 loop is CASSLGSLLGMWGQYF. The CDR3, as DNA: TGTGCCAGCAGCTTAGGGTCCCTCCTTGGTATGTGGGGGCAGTACTTC.

The genes are TRBV5-8 and TRBJ1-2; D not resolved. The V gene's germline CDR1 is SGHTS and CDR2 YDEGEE. CDR3 length equals 14 residues. The V and J ends lost 0 bases and 4 bases respectively, with 10 bases between them. CDR3 in DNA: TGTGCCAGCAGCTTGGTGGGCACCCTCTATGGCTACACCTTC. Its translation is CASSLVGTLYGYTF.

The CDR3 reads CATSEQYNEQFF. The CDR3, as DNA: TGTGCCACCAGCGAACAGTACAATGAGCAGTTCTTC. The V call is TRBV15, the J call TRBJ2-1; unclear D gene. The CDR3 has 12 residues. Trimming cost V 5 bases and J 4 bases, with 6 bases left between them. Per germline, CDR1 LNHNV and CDR2 YYDKDF (reference sequence).

The J gene is TRBJ2-3, the V gene TRBV5-4; D unresolved. Germline assignment: CDR1 SGHNT and CDR2 YYREEE (reference sequence). CDR3 length equals 14 residues. V was shortened by 0 bases and J by 2 bases, with 7 bases between the two germline ends. This CDR3 is CASSLAGYTDTQYF. The CDR3 DNA reads as TGTGCCAGCAGCTTGGCCGGTTACACAGATACGCAGTATTTT.

The rearrangement links TRBV28 to TRBJ2-5, with D possibly matching TRBD1 (5 bases). The CDR3 is made up of 15 amino acids. The germline V gene encodes CDR1 MDHEN and CDR2 SYDVKM. V lost 4 bases and J 2 bases, leaving 14 bases between the germline ends. The CDR3: CASSSSGWDQETQYF. The CDR3 region has the DNA TGTGCCAGCAGTTCGTCAGGGTGGGATCAAGAGACCCAGTACTTC.

The V call is TRBV25-1, the J call TRBJ2-7; D is undetermined. Trimming removed 5 bases from V and 0 bases from J, with 5 bases in between. Germline CDR1 is MGHDK and CDR2 is SYGVNS. The CDR3 is 12 residues long. The CDR3, as DNA: TGTGCCAGCAGTCAAGACTCCTACGAGCAGTACTTC. The encoded protein is CASSQDSYEQYF.

The chain recombines TRBV5-1 with TRBJ1-1, with D unclear. Trimming shortened V by 3 bases and J by 4 bases, and 10 bases separated the two germline ends. The CDR3 totals 13 residues. In germline, CDR1 is SGHRS, CDR2 YFSETQ. As DNA, the CDR3 is TGCGCCAGCAGCTCCTCATTGGGCACTGAAGCTTTCTTT. Translating gives CASSSSLGTEAFF.

The rearrangement uses TRBV7-9 and TRBJ1-1, with D hard to call. The V and J ends lost 6 bases and 3 bases respectively, with 8 bases between them. The CDR3 runs to 12 residues. CDR1 and CDR2 from the germline V gene are SEHNR and FQNEAQ (reference sequence). The CDR3 DNA sequence: TGTGCCAGCAGACTGACGGACACTGAAGCTTTCTTT. Translating gives CASRLTDTEAFF.

This clone appeared once. V usage is TRBV18 and J usage is TRBJ1-4; 7 nucleotides align to TRBD1. The ends lost 2 bases at V and 6 bases at J; junction bases unmatched: 9. There are 16 residues in the CDR3. CDR1 is KGHSH, CDR2 LQKENI, per germline. The CDR3 here is CASSPWRGGDDEKLFF. The CDR3 nucleotides are TGTGCCAGCTCACCATGGAGAGGGGGCGACGATGAAAAACTGTTTTTT. The variable domain in full, completed from reference TRBV18 and TRBJ1-4, reads NAGVMQNPRHLVRRRGQEARLRCSPMKGHSHVYWYRQLPEEGLKFMVYLQKENIIDESGMPKERFSAEFPKEGPSILRIQQVVRGDSAAYFCASSPWRGGDDEKLFFGSGTQLSVL.

V and J are TRBV4-3 and TRBJ2-5, with 8 bases aligning to TRBD1. CDR3 length equals 15 residues. The junction had 7 bases not matched to a gene; V was cut back by 3 bases and J by 4 bases. The germline V gene encodes CDR1 LGHNA and CDR2 YSLEER. Here the CDR3 reads CASSHSQGVGETQYF. The CDR3, as DNA: TGCGCCAGCAGCCACTCACAGGGGGTAGGAGAGACCCAGTACTTC.

This clone was seen a handful of times. CDR3 region: CASSSQGGLYNEQFF. The CDR3 DNA is TGTGCCAGCAGCTCACAGGGGGGACTCTACAATGAGCAGTTCTTC. This chain connects TRBV7-2 to TRBJ2-1, with 8 bases fitting TRBD1. The CDR3 runs to 15 residues. J gave up 3 bases and V 4 bases, and 5 bases lay outside the gene matches. Germline CDR1 SGHTA, CDR2 FQGNSA.

CDR3 residues: CASSRNSRNENAYSGNTIYF. The CDR3 DNA reads as TGCGCCAGCAGTCGAAACAGCAGGAACGAAAACGCATACTCTGGAAACACCATATATTTT. The chain is built from TRBV23-1 and TRBJ1-3; D remains ambiguous. TRBV23-1 is classed as an ORF, of uncertain function. V dropped 4 bases and J dropped 0 bases, with 25 bases sitting between them. The CDR3 covers 20 residues.

This clone was picked up a small number of times. The chain carries TRBV19 and TRBJ1-1, with a tentative D call TRBD1 (5 bases). Trimming shortened V by 1 base and J by 4 bases, and 13 bases separated the two germline ends. This CDR3 spans 15 amino acids. Germline CDR1 is LNHDA and CDR2 is SQIVND (reference sequence). The CDR3 protein is CASSIGWGMSTEAFF. The CDR3 coding sequence is TGTGCCAGTAGTATAGGTTGGGGCATGAGCACTGAAGCTTTCTTT.

This clone was observed a single time. The V gene is TRBV4-2, the J gene TRBJ1-4, with a weak D call TRBD1 (5 bases). V shed 0 bases and J shed 8 bases, with 19 bases lying between them. Germline V gene data show CDR1 as LGHNA and CDR2 as YNFKEQ. The CDR3 runs to 17 residues. CDR3 loop: CASSQEGSMGVGEKLFF. CDR3 nucleotides: TGTGCCAGCAGCCAAGAAGGATCGATGGGGGTCGGAGAAAAACTGTTTTTT.

The V gene is TRBV11-2, the J gene TRBJ1-5; maybe TRBD1 (6 bases). V was clipped by 1 base and J by 4 bases, with 11 bases between them. The CDR3 has 15 amino acids. CDR1 SGHAT and CDR2 FQNNGV come from the germline V gene. CDR3 sequence: CASSLVPGQNQPQHF. The CDR3, as DNA: TGTGCCAGCAGCTTAGTCCCCGGACAGAATCAGCCCCAGCATTTT.

The chain recombines TRBV4-1 with TRBJ1-2; 8 bases are shared with TRBD1. The ends lost 6 bases at V and 4 bases at J; junction bases unmatched: 7. Germline CDR1 is MGHRA and CDR2 is YSYEKL. The CDR3 consists of 14 residues. CDR3: CASSPDRAPYGYTF. CDR3 DNA: TGCGCCAGCAGTCCGGACAGGGCCCCCTATGGCTACACCTTC.

The chain couples TRBV5-1 to TRBJ1-1, with 10 bases lining up with TRBD1. The CDR3 is made up of 14 amino acids. V trimming: 7 bases; J trimming: 5 bases; junction bases outside the gene matches: 8. Germline CDR1 SGHRS, CDR2 YFSETQ. CDR3 nucleotide sequence: TGCGCCAGCTCGACCGGGACAGGGGTGACTGAAGCTTTCTTT. Translating it yields CASSTGTGVTEAFF.

The rearrangement links TRBV4-1 to TRBJ2-3; possible D gene TRBD2, 6 bases. This CDR3 comprises 16 residues. Germline lookup yields CDR1 MGHRA and CDR2 YSYEKL. V was pared by 5 bases and J by 3 bases, with 18 bases between. DNA of the CDR3: TGCGCCAGCAGCTCGGTCACTAGCCTGACTACAGATACGCAGTATTTT. Residues: CASSSVTSLTTDTQYF.

This chain joins TRBV28 and TRBJ2-7, with D possibly being TRBD1 or TRBD2 (5 bases each). This CDR3 comprises 15 residues. CDR1 is MDHEN and CDR2 is SYDVKM in the germline V gene. V was shortened by 6 bases and J by 0 bases, with 15 bases between the two germline ends. The CDR3 protein is CASRGSGANSYEQYF. CDR3 bases: TGTGCCAGCAGGGGTTCCGGGGCCAACTCCTACGAGCAGTACTTC.

The gene calls are TRBV12-3 or TRBV12-4 and TRBJ1-5; D unclear. Trimming pared 0 bases from V and 7 bases from J, leaving 7 bases between. This CDR3 is built from 13 residues. CDR3 nucleotide sequence: TGTGCCAGCAGTTTAGCAGAGGGCCAGCCCCAGCATTTT. The encoded protein is CASSLAEGQPQHF.

CDR3 sequence reads: CASIEGSDTQYF. The DNA of the CDR3 is TGTGCCAGCATAGAAGGGTCGGATACGCAGTATTTT. This chain uses TRBV12-3 or TRBV12-4 with TRBJ2-3; the D is unclear. The CDR3 runs 12 residues. Trimming stripped 7 bases from V and 6 bases from J, with 11 bases between.

The chain is built from TRBV11-3 and TRBJ2-7; D remains unclear. Germline V gene lookup returns CDR1 SGHNT and CDR2 YENEEA. With 5 bases removed from V and 7 bases from J, the gap between germline ends came to 12 bases. The CDR3 sequence is 12 residues long. CDR3 bases: TGTGCCAGCAGCCTCGTAGGTGGGGAGCAGTACTTC. It translates to CASSLVGGEQYF.

The J gene is TRBJ1-5, the V gene TRBV6-2 or TRBV6-3, with 9 bases lining up with TRBD1. V shed 7 bases, J shed 0 bases, and the junction held 16 bases outside the gene matches. This CDR3 region has 19 residues. Germline CDR1 MNHEY, CDR2 SVGEGT. CDR3 sequence reads: CASNPFPGTGQYSNQPQHF. CDR3 sequence (DNA): TGTGCCAGCAACCCATTTCCCGGGACAGGGCAATATAGCAATCAGCCCCAGCATTTT.

The chain links TRBV5-4 to TRBJ1-1, with D uncertain. The V and J ends lost 4 bases and 7 bases respectively, with 11 bases between them. There are 12 residues in the CDR3. CDR1 and CDR2 from the germline V gene are SGHNT and YYREEE (reference sequence). CDR3 amino acids: CASSPDGFEAFF. The CDR3 DNA reads TGTGCCAGCAGCCCGGACGGATTTGAAGCTTTCTTT.

This clone was seen only once. J is TRBJ2-2 and V is TRBV6-5, with TRBD1 as a possible D gene (5 bases). Germline loops: CDR1 MNHEY, CDR2 SVGAGI. This CDR3 region has 12 residues. Trimming took off 6 bases at V and 5 bases at J, with 7 bases between the two ends. The CDR3 region has the DNA TGTGCCAGCAGAGGGGTAACCGGGGAGCTGTTTTTT. Translating it yields CASRGVTGELFF.

V and J are TRBV29-1 and TRBJ2-1; D may be TRBD2 (5 bases). The length of the CDR3 is 11 residues. Germline CDR1 SQVTM, CDR2 ANQGSEA. CDR3 coding DNA: TGCGGTAGCGCAGCCTACAATGAGCAGTTCTTC. This gives the protein CGSAAYNEQFF.

CDR3 sequence: CASSVEGTPNSPLHF. The DNA for the CDR3 is TGTGCCAGCAGTGTCGAGGGGACACCAAATTCACCCCTCCACTTT. The chain recombines TRBV2 with TRBJ1-6, with D possibly being TRBD1 (6 bases). V gave up 4 bases and J gave up 7 bases, with 14 bases separating them. This CDR3 contains 15 residues. Germline CDR1 reads SNHLY; CDR2 reads FYNNEI.

The chain uses TRBV11-2 and TRBJ2-1; tentatively, D is TRBD2 (5 bases). The V gene's germline CDR1 is SGHAT and CDR2 FQNNGV. The CDR3 is 12 amino acids. V lost 8 bases and J 6 bases, leaving 11 bases between the germline ends. The CDR3 here is CASGRDFNEQFF. CDR3 nucleotide sequence: TGTGCCAGCGGTCGGGATTTCAATGAGCAGTTCTTC.

The chain is built from TRBV6-6 and TRBJ2-3; D is ambiguous. Germline CDR1 is MNHNY and CDR2 is SVGAGI (reference sequence). The CDR3 runs 14 residues. V dropped 6 bases and J dropped 2 bases, with 12 bases sitting between them. The DNA for the CDR3 is TGTGCCAGCAGCAAAAGGGAATACACAGATACGCAGTATTTT. Translation: CASSKREYTDTQYF.

This clone was observed once. The chain employs TRBV2 and TRBJ2-7, with 10 bases identical to TRBD2. CDR1 SNHLY and CDR2 FYNNEI come from the germline V gene. CDR3 length equals 15 residues. V trimming: 4 bases; J trimming: 2 bases; junction bases outside the gene matches: 5. The DNA for the CDR3 is TGTGCCAGCAGTGCAACTAGCGGGACTACCTACGAGCAGTACTTC. Encoded protein: CASSATSGTTYEQYF.